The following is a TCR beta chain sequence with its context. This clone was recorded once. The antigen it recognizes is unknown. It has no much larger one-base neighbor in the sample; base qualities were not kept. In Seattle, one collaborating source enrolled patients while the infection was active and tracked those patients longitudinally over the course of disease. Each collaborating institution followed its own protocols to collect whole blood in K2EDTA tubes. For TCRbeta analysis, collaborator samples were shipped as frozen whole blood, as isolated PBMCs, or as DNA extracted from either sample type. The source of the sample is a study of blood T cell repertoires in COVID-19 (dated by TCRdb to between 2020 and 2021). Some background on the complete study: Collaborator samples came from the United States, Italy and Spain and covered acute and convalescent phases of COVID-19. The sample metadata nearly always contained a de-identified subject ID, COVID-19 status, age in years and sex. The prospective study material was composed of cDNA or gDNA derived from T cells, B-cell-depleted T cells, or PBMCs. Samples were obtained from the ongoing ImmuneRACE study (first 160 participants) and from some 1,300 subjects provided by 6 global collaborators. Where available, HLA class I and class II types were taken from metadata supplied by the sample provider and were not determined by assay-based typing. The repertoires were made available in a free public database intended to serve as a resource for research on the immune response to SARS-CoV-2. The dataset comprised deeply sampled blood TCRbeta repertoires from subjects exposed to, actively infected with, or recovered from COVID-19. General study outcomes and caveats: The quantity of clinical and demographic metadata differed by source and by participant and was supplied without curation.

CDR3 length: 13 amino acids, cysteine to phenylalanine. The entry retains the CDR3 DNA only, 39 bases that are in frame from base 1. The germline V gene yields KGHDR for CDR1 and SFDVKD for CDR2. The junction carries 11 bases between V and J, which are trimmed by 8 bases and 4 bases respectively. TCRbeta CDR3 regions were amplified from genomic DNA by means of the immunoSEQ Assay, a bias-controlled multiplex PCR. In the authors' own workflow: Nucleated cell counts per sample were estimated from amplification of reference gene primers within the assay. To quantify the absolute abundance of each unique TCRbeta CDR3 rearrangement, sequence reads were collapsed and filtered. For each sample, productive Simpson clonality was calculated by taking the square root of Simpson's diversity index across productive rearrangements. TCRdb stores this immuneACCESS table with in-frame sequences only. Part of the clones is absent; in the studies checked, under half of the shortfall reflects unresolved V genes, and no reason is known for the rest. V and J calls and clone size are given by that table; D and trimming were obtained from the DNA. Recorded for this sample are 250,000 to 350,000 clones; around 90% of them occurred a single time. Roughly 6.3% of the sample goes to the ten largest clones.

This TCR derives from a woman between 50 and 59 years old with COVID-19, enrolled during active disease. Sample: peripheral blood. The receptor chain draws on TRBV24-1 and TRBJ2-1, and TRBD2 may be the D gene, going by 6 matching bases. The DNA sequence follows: TGTGCCACCACGCGAGCGGGTTACAATGAGCAGTTCTTC. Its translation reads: CATTRAGYNEQFF.